This T cell receptor (beta chain) was recovered during a study of control samples from healthy donors and cancer patients (dated by TCRdb to about 2020). Receptors were amplified or captured by the immunoSEQ multiplex PCR assay. TCRdb took this table from immuneACCESS and kept in-frame rearrangements with V and J called. Such tables lack part of the clones; where checked against another copy, unresolved V genes explain under half of the gap, and the rest is unexplained. Present in this sample are about 81,000 clones, about 94% of which were seen just once. Clones ranked in the top ten supply less than 6% of the sample. Details on this clone: No antigen is known for it. No base quality values were provided; no much bigger clone lies one nucleotide off.

V and J lose 6 bases and 6 bases, and a span of 15 bases separates them. CDR1 and CDR2 (MNHEY, SVGAGI) derive from the germline V gene. Including cysteine and phenylalanine, the CDR3 has 13 amino acids. The sequence is cut down to CDR3 DNA, 39 bases in frame from base 1. The receptor was isolated from a woman between 18 and 29 years old in good health. The specimen sequenced was blood. The V and J genes are TRBV6-5 and TRBJ2-7, with a weak D call of TRBD1 (6 bases match). The CDR3 region has the sequence CASRNTGFREQYF. The DNA sequence is given as TGTGCCAGCAGGAACACAGGGTTTCGCGAGCAGTACTTC.